This TCR beta chain was identified in a study of T cell clones after liver transplantation. V gave up 7 bases and J gave up 1 base, with 17 bases separating them. CDR1 and CDR2 from the germline V gene are MDHEN and SYDVKM. This CDR3 is built from 16 residues. Measured with immunoSEQ multiplex PCR; TCRdb has only the in-frame clones, and not every one. The table shows approximately 100,000 clones, with 80% to 85% occurring only once. The receptor's source is a human donor who received a liver transplant. Sequenced here: CD4+ T cells from blood, sampled before liver transplant. The chain couples TRBV28 to TRBJ2-1, with D perhaps matching TRBD1 or TRBD2 (6 bases each). As DNA, the CDR3 is TGTGCCAGCACCCTAGGGGGGAGGACTTCCTACAATGAGCAGTTCTTC. Protein product: CASTLGGRTSYNEQFF.